This T cell receptor beta chain was documented in a study of blood T cell repertoires in COVID-19. About the research overall: From the United States, Italy and Spain came samples of acute and convalescent COVID-19. T cells, B-cell-depleted T cells, or PBMCs provided the cDNA or gDNA that served as material.

The germline V gene has CDR1 SQVTM and CDR2 ANQGSEA. V trimming: 4 bases; J trimming: 1 base; junction bases outside the gene matches: 3. This CDR3 region has 13 residues. As originally analysed: The authors estimated nucleated cell counts from reference gene primer amplification. The assay was immunoSEQ multiplex PCR, and TCRdb's table has in-frame clones only and misses some. That table is the source of V, J and clone size, and D and trimming were worked out from the DNA. The top ten clones hold 11% to 15% of a sample with 150,000 or so clones, around 82% of them seen once. The sequence was collected from a man aged 18-30 years with active or convalescent COVID-19. The genes are TRBV29-1 and TRBJ1-2, with TRBD1 matching 7 bases. The sequenced sample consisted of peripheral blood. The CDR3: CSVGTGDNYGYTF. The CDR3 DNA reads TGCAGCGTTGGGACAGGAGATAACTATGGCTACACCTTC.